Described below is a single TCR beta chain sequence and its context. The CDR3 covers 13 residues. The V segment lost 6 bases and the J segment 2 bases; nucleotides outside the gene matches: 3. CDR1 is SNHLY, CDR2 FYNNEI, per germline. The sample comes from a study of control samples from healthy donors and cancer patients. The data were produced by immunoSEQ multiplex PCR, yet TCRdb's version contains in-frame clones alone and is incomplete. The data show about 82,000 clones, around 87% seen once. Sequencing was carried out using blood. V is TRBV2 and J is TRBJ1-2; 7 nucleotides line up with TRBD1. The clonotype originates from a man aged 50-60 years in good health. This CDR3 reads CASRTGSNYGYTF. In nucleotides, the CDR3 is TGTGCCAGCAGGACAGGGAGCAACTATGGCTACACCTTC.